Listed below are T cell receptor beta chains from one sample, sequenced in a study of blood T cells in healthy people across ages. TCRdb re-called the 5' RACE reads with MiXCR, one entry per CDR3 protein. The sample comprises about 1.5 million distinct CDR3 sequences, around 39% of which are singletons, and roughly 7.7% rests with the top ten. Sequenced material: blood. Receptors originate from a woman between 18 and 30 years old in good health. The CDR3 runs from the conserved cysteine through the conserved F or W. A D gene is named only where the DNA matches it firmly. A row's size may be missing; if present it is once, few, many or a size class.

v_gene: TRBV25-1
abundance: -
d_gene: -
j_gene: TRBJ2-7
CDR3aa: CASSPGSLATYEQYF
CDR3nt: TGTGCCAGCAGCCCGGGTTCGCTAGCTACCTACGAGCAGTACTTC

v_gene: TRBV4-1
abundance: -
d_gene: -
j_gene: TRBJ1-1
CDR3aa: CASSLAGPSTEAFF
CDR3nt: TGCGCCAGCAGCTTAGCCGGGCCGAGCACTGAAGCTTTCTTT

v_gene: TRBV2
abundance: many
d_gene: -
j_gene: TRBJ2-7
CDR3aa: CASSRSGYEQYF
CDR3nt: TGTGCCAGCAGCCGTTCAGGGTACGAGCAGTACTTC

v_gene: TRBV12-3/TRBV12-4
abundance: -
d_gene: -
j_gene: TRBJ1-1
CDR3aa: CASSLVRTEAFF
CDR3nt: TGTGCCAGCAGTTTAGTCCGAACTGAAGCTTTCTTT

v_gene: TRBV7-9
abundance: once
d_gene: -
j_gene: TRBJ2-2
CDR3aa: CASSPPPGLNTGELFF
CDR3nt: TGTGCCAGCAGCCCCCCTCCAGGTCTCAACACCGGGGAGCTGTTTTTT

v_gene: TRBV5-4
abundance: -
d_gene: -
j_gene: TRBJ2-5
CDR3aa: CASSLAYSGYNEQYF
CDR3nt: TGTGCCAGCAGCTTGGCCTATAGCGGCTATAATGAGCAGTACTTC

v_gene: TRBV5-1
abundance: few
d_gene: TRBD1
j_gene: TRBJ2-3
CDR3aa: CASSLAGQGARDTQYF
CDR3nt: TGCGCCAGCAGCTTGGCCGGTCAGGGGGCGAGAGATACGCAGTATTTT

v_gene: TRBV5-1
abundance: -
d_gene: -
j_gene: TRBJ2-7
CDR3aa: CASSGDASGEQYF
CDR3nt: TGCGCCAGCAGCGGAGACGCTTCTGGAGAGCAGTACTTC

v_gene: TRBV20-1
abundance: many
d_gene: TRBD1
j_gene: TRBJ1-2
CDR3aa: CSARWGQGDGYTF
CDR3nt: TGCAGTGCTAGGTGGGGACAGGGAGATGGCTACACCTTC

v_gene: TRBV10-3
abundance: -
d_gene: TRBD2
j_gene: TRBJ2-7
CDR3aa: CAISSLSGATSYEQYF
CDR3nt: TGTGCCATCAGTTCACTTAGCGGGGCCACCTCCTACGAGCAGTACTTC

v_gene: TRBV19
abundance: -
d_gene: -
j_gene: TRBJ2-7
CDR3aa: CASSIGTGLAYERYF
CDR3nt: TGTGCCAGTAGTATCGGAACAGGGCTAGCCTACGAGCGGTACTTC

v_gene: TRBV20-1
abundance: -
d_gene: TRBD2
j_gene: TRBJ2-3
CDR3aa: CSARSASGSADTQYF
CDR3nt: TGCAGTGCTAGAAGTGCTAGCGGGAGTGCAGATACGCAGTATTTT

v_gene: TRBV7-2
abundance: few
d_gene: -
j_gene: TRBJ2-1
CDR3aa: CASSSYTGNEQFF
CDR3nt: TGTGCCAGCAGCTCATACACGGGGAATGAGCAGTTCTTC

v_gene: TRBV28
abundance: once
d_gene: -
j_gene: TRBJ2-3
CDR3aa: CASSFPSEGKTDAQYF
CDR3nt: TGTGCCAGCAGTTTCCCAAGCGAGGGGAAGACAGATGCGCAGTATTTT

v_gene: TRBV4-1
abundance: -
d_gene: TRBD1
j_gene: TRBJ1-5
CDR3aa: CASSHGTGQGNQPQHF
CDR3nt: TGCGCCAGCAGCCATGGGACAGGTCAGGGCAATCAGCCCCAGCATTTT

v_gene: TRBV6-5
abundance: -
d_gene: -
j_gene: TRBJ1-1
CDR3aa: CASRPNQGGGNTEAFF
CDR3nt: TGTGCCAGCAGGCCAAACCAGGGTGGCGGGAACACTGAAGCTTTCTTT

v_gene: TRBV21-1
abundance: -
d_gene: -
j_gene: TRBJ2-6
CDR3aa: CASYQGSGANVLTF
CDR3nt: TGTGCCAGCTACCAGGGGTCTGGGGCCAACGTCCTGACTTTC

v_gene: TRBV29-1
abundance: -
d_gene: -
j_gene: TRBJ2-7
CDR3aa: CSAQTGFYEQYF
CDR3nt: TGCAGCGCCCAGACCGGCTTCTACGAGCAGTACTTC

v_gene: TRBV29-1
abundance: -
d_gene: TRBD1
j_gene: TRBJ1-1
CDR3aa: CTNGQEGSDTEAFF
CDR3nt: TGCACCAACGGACAGGAAGGAAGCGACACTGAAGCTTTCTTT

v_gene: TRBV7-9
abundance: few
d_gene: TRBD1
j_gene: TRBJ2-1
CDR3aa: CASSFTTGAGNEQFF
CDR3nt: TGTGCCAGCAGCTTTACAACAGGGGCAGGGAATGAGCAGTTCTTC

v_gene: TRBV7-2
abundance: -
d_gene: -
j_gene: TRBJ1-2
CDR3aa: CASSLAASGDYGYTF
CDR3nt: TGTGCCAGCAGCTTAGCGGCGTCAGGTGACTATGGCTACACCTTC

v_gene: TRBV7-6
abundance: -
d_gene: TRBD1
j_gene: TRBJ2-1
CDR3aa: CASSLPGTGPYNEQFF
CDR3nt: TGTGCCAGCAGCTTGCCCGGGACAGGGCCGTACAATGAGCAGTTCTTC

v_gene: TRBV10-3
abundance: -
d_gene: -
j_gene: TRBJ1-1
CDR3aa: CAISDLGHPNTEAFF
CDR3nt: TGTGCCATCAGTGACCTTGGACACCCGAACACTGAAGCTTTCTTT

v_gene: TRBV27
abundance: -
d_gene: -
j_gene: TRBJ2-1
CDR3aa: CASSARGRNNEQFF
CDR3nt: TGTGCCAGCAGCGCGAGGGGGAGGAACAATGAGCAGTTCTTC

v_gene: TRBV7-8
abundance: -
d_gene: TRBD2
j_gene: TRBJ2-7
CDR3aa: CASSETSGADEQYF
CDR3nt: TGTGCCAGCAGTGAGACTAGCGGGGCCGACGAGCAGTACTTC

v_gene: TRBV20-1
abundance: -
d_gene: TRBD1
j_gene: TRBJ2-7
CDR3aa: CSARPPGQGHYEQYF
CDR3nt: TGCAGTGCTAGGCCTCCGGGACAGGGGCACTACGAGCAGTACTTC

v_gene: TRBV20-1
abundance: -
d_gene: -
j_gene: TRBJ1-2
CDR3aa: CSALGGGDYGYTF
CDR3nt: TGCAGTGCTCTGGGGGGTGGTGACTATGGCTACACCTTC

v_gene: TRBV3-1
abundance: -
d_gene: -
j_gene: TRBJ2-7
CDR3aa: CACSQFDSEQYF
CDR3nt: TGTGCCTGCAGCCAATTCGACTCCGAGCAGTACTTC

v_gene: TRBV28
abundance: -
d_gene: -
j_gene: TRBJ2-7
CDR3aa: CASSSGPTYEQYF
CDR3nt: TGTGCCAGCAGTAGCGGACCGACCTACGAGCAGTACTTC

v_gene: TRBV4-1
abundance: few
d_gene: -
j_gene: TRBJ1-1
CDR3aa: CASSLRALTGDTEAFF
CDR3nt: TGCGCCAGCAGCCTACGGGCATTGACAGGCGACACTGAAGCTTTCTTT

v_gene: TRBV27
abundance: -
d_gene: TRBD1
j_gene: TRBJ1-2
CDR3aa: CASSPFLQGRGNYGYTF
CDR3nt: TGTGCCAGCAGCCCATTCCTACAGGGGAGAGGGAACTATGGCTACACCTTC

v_gene: TRBV20-1
abundance: -
d_gene: -
j_gene: TRBJ1-2
CDR3aa: CSARAGTGYTF
CDR3nt: TGCAGTGCTAGAGCTGGGACTGGCTACACCTTC

v_gene: TRBV11-2
abundance: -
d_gene: TRBD2
j_gene: TRBJ2-1
CDR3aa: CTSSLTSGTRNEQFF
CDR3nt: TGTACCAGCAGCTTAACTAGCGGGACTCGTAATGAGCAGTTCTTC

v_gene: TRBV6-6
abundance: few
d_gene: -
j_gene: TRBJ2-1
CDR3aa: CASSYSGQQQFF
CDR3nt: TGTGCCAGCAGTTACTCCGGACAGCAGCAGTTCTTC

v_gene: TRBV29-1
abundance: -
d_gene: TRBD1
j_gene: TRBJ1-2
CDR3aa: CSVDGTGGAPNYGYTF
CDR3nt: TGCAGCGTTGACGGGACAGGGGGCGCTCCCAACTATGGCTACACCTTC

v_gene: TRBV20-1
abundance: -
d_gene: -
j_gene: TRBJ2-1
CDR3aa: CSAKDPSGGGEQFF
CDR3nt: TGCAGTGCTAAGGACCCTTCGGGTGGGGGGGAGCAGTTCTTC

v_gene: TRBV4-3
abundance: -
d_gene: TRBD2
j_gene: TRBJ2-1
CDR3aa: CASSQDVTSGLYNEQFF
CDR3nt: TGCGCCAGCAGCCAAGATGTTACTAGCGGGCTCTACAATGAGCAGTTCTTC

v_gene: TRBV13
abundance: -
d_gene: TRBD2
j_gene: TRBJ2-6
CDR3aa: CASKASGALVLTF
CDR3nt: TGTGCCAGCAAGGCTAGCGGGGCCCTCGTCCTGACTTTC

v_gene: TRBV12-3/TRBV12-4
abundance: few
d_gene: -
j_gene: TRBJ2-5
CDR3aa: CATGPGGETQYF
CDR3nt: TGTGCCACCGGACCTGGGGGAGAGACCCAGTACTTC

v_gene: TRBV5-1
abundance: -
d_gene: -
j_gene: TRBJ2-3
CDR3aa: CATHSGGTDTQYF
CDR3nt: TGCGCCACCCATAGCGGAGGCACAGATACGCAGTATTTT

v_gene: TRBV5-1
abundance: -
d_gene: -
j_gene: TRBJ2-7
CDR3aa: CASSPGDTTYEQYF
CDR3nt: TGCGCCAGCAGCCCCGGGGACACTACCTACGAGCAGTACTTC

v_gene: TRBV6-1
abundance: -
d_gene: TRBD2
j_gene: TRBJ2-7
CDR3aa: CASRGDNGGSAYEQYF
CDR3nt: TGTGCCAGCAGGGGGGATAATGGCGGGAGTGCCTACGAGCAGTACTTC

v_gene: TRBV3-1
abundance: once
d_gene: -
j_gene: TRBJ2-7
CDR3aa: CASSQDRGIQYF
CDR3nt: TGTGCCAGCAGCCAAGATCGGGGTATCCAGTACTTC

v_gene: TRBV29-1
abundance: -
d_gene: -
j_gene: TRBJ1-1
CDR3aa: CSVEAPGDTEAFF
CDR3nt: TGCAGCGTTGAGGCCCCAGGGGACACTGAAGCTTTCTTT

v_gene: TRBV20-1
abundance: -
d_gene: TRBD2
j_gene: TRBJ2-5
CDR3aa: CSARGAGGLETQYF
CDR3nt: TGCAGTGCTAGGGGAGCGGGAGGGCTGGAGACCCAGTACTTC

v_gene: TRBV2
abundance: -
d_gene: TRBD1
j_gene: TRBJ1-1
CDR3aa: CASSEDRGSTEAFF
CDR3nt: TGTGCCAGCAGTGAAGACAGGGGAAGTACTGAAGCTTTCTTT

v_gene: TRBV20-1
abundance: -
d_gene: TRBD2
j_gene: TRBJ2-7
CDR3aa: CSAWTSGILFSYEQYF
CDR3nt: TGCAGCGCCTGGACTAGCGGGATCCTCTTCTCCTACGAGCAGTACTTC

v_gene: TRBV3-1
abundance: -
d_gene: -
j_gene: TRBJ2-7
CDR3aa: CASSQDPGPRNEQYF
CDR3nt: TGTGCCAGCAGCCAAGACCCAGGCCCAAGGAACGAGCAGTACTTC

v_gene: TRBV20-1
abundance: -
d_gene: -
j_gene: TRBJ2-2
CDR3aa: CSALGGAGELFF
CDR3nt: TGCAGTGCCCTCGGCGGGGCCGGGGAGCTGTTTTTT

v_gene: TRBV6-5
abundance: -
d_gene: -
j_gene: TRBJ1-5
CDR3aa: CASSYGLLGQPQHF
CDR3nt: TGTGCCAGCAGTTACGGGTTACTGGGCCAGCCCCAGCATTTT

v_gene: TRBV27
abundance: -
d_gene: -
j_gene: TRBJ1-1
CDR3aa: CASSLSKNLNTEAFF
CDR3nt: TGTGCCAGCAGTTTATCTAAGAACTTGAACACTGAAGCTTTCTTT

v_gene: TRBV5-1
abundance: -
d_gene: TRBD1
j_gene: TRBJ1-4
CDR3aa: CASSQDRDYEKLFF
CDR3nt: TGCGCCAGCAGTCAAGACAGGGATTATGAAAAACTGTTTTTT

v_gene: TRBV28
abundance: -
d_gene: -
j_gene: TRBJ1-6
CDR3aa: CASSDPGHDNSPLHF
CDR3nt: TGTGCCAGCAGTGACCCGGGACATGATAATTCACCCCTCCACTTT

v_gene: TRBV11-2
abundance: few
d_gene: -
j_gene: TRBJ2-1
CDR3aa: CASSLDPAGWNEQFF
CDR3nt: TGTGCCAGCAGCTTAGATCCCGCGGGGTGGAATGAGCAGTTCTTC

v_gene: TRBV20-1
abundance: -
d_gene: -
j_gene: TRBJ2-1
CDR3aa: CSARRVAAYNEQFF
CDR3nt: TGCAGTGCTAGAAGAGTAGCGGCTTACAATGAGCAGTTCTTC

v_gene: TRBV28
abundance: -
d_gene: -
j_gene: TRBJ2-7
CDR3aa: CASSPRAPYEQYF
CDR3nt: TGTGCCAGCAGTCCACGGGCCCCCTACGAGCAGTACTTC

v_gene: TRBV28
abundance: -
d_gene: -
j_gene: TRBJ2-2
CDR3aa: CASSMATTYTGELFF
CDR3nt: TGTGCCAGCAGTATGGCGACGACCTACACCGGGGAGCTGTTTTTT